This T cell receptor (beta chain) appears in the sequencing data of a study of T cells in Graves' hyperthyroidism and ophthalmopathy (dated by TCRdb to the late 2010s). About the investigation overall: Peripheral blood was sampled at the time of initial diagnosis, prior to any treatment. TCR V-J signatures able to tell the groups apart were searched for in a discovery cohort of approximately 95 patients, of whom 43 had Graves' ophthalmopathy and about 60 had stable Graves' hyperthyroidism. Prospective prediction of ophthalmopathy was tested in an independent validation cohort consisting of some 19 hyperthyroidism patients and approximately 16 patients who later progressed to ophthalmopathy. The 85 to 100 discovery patients were divided at random into training and test sets in a 7:3 ratio. In several Graves' hyperthyroidism patients, the study also compared T-cell repertoires from thyroid tissue with T-cell repertoires from blood. Following sampling, methimazole starting at 30 mg daily was given to hyperthyroidism patients, and high-dose intravenous methylprednisolone was given to ophthalmopathy patients. According to the paper, TCR Vbeta CDR3 sequencing was carried out on about 140 peripheral blood samples, which came from some 41 ophthalmopathy, some 73 hyperthyroidism and some 17 progressor patients.

This clonotype was observed many times. The target of this receptor is not known. The sample holds no much larger clone one base away, and base qualities are not on file. Results the study describes overall, beyond this receptor: Sample size was not statistically predetermined, and investigators were not blinded to group allocation. During validation, the model predicted progression to ophthalmopathy a median of about 6.5 months ahead of onset, with more than 55% sensitivity and around 72% specificity. Ophthalmopathy was separated from stable hyperthyroidism by a 13 V-J signature model, with around 88% sensitivity and roughly 81% specificity obtained in cross-validation and 80%/75% obtained in testing. Most expanded thyroid clonotypes (frequency above 0.001) were also found in blood, which suggests that blood repertoires may mirror thyroid immune responses.

Amplification of TCR beta CDR3 regions was carried out from RNA transcripts. The first round of RT-PCR for the TCR CDR3 was performed with the HTBI primer set and the Qiagen OneStep RT-PCR kit. Libraries were constructed in a second round of multiplex PCR, after which size selection and purification were performed. Paired-end sequencing of the libraries was performed with 100 bp reads on an Illumina HiSeq2000. The authors' pipeline ran thus. SOAPnuke was used to process the raw data, removing reads that contained adapters or uncalled bases, had a mean Phred below 15, or lacked an exact match to the constant primer or identifier. High-quality paired reads were merged using COPE v1.2.5, and each unique nucleotide sequence was defined as a clonotype. MiTCR v1.1 was used to align the clonotypes against IMGT TRBV, TRBD and TRBJ reference segments. Analysis was restricted to V-J combinations with a frequency above 0.0001, which covered over 98% of repertoires. The TCS score was defined as the ratio of F50 (clonal expansion) to E x V (chaos), calculated using BLOSUM62-based TCRdist between CDR3 peptides within each V-J. Welch's t-statistics and random forest reduced around 520 V-J features to roughly 13, which were used in a naive Bayes classifier (R e1071). TCRdb reprocessed the public reads (quality trimming at Q25 with fastp, clone calling with MiXCR) and kept in-frame beta chains. Each CDR3 protein appears once, grouped with its most common genes and DNA. It is TCRdb's table, rather than the study itself, that gives the V and J calls and clone size. The sample table records fewer than 550,000 distinct CDR3 sequences; roughly 14% of these occur just once. The ten largest clones take up approximately 7.5% of the sample.

Stable Graves' hyperthyroidism was defined as the absence of progression to ophthalmopathy over 18 months of follow-up. Hyperthyroidism patients were newly diagnosed, with disease duration under 2 months, and aged 18 to 65 years. Any patient with an uncontrolled infection, another autoimmune disease, pregnancy or lactation was excluded. Diagnoses relied on clinical symptoms, serum thyroxine and TRAb, thyroid ultrasound and orbital computed tomography. PBMCs were separated from over 9 ml of fresh peripheral blood using Ficoll-Paque density gradient centrifugation. Trizol reagent was used to extract total RNA, and RNA quality was then checked on an Agilent 2100 Bioanalyzer. The sample comprised blood. The sequence was collected from a young woman with Graves' hyperthyroidism.

The CDR3 is CASSLSEHTDTQYF. The DNA sequence follows: TGTGCCAGCAGCCTATCGGAACACACAGATACGCAGTATTTT. The rearrangement combines TRBV12-3 or TRBV12-4 with TRBJ2-3; no D gene can be assigned with confidence. V was cut back by 6 bases and J by 2 bases, leaving a gap of 12 bases between them. The CDR3 runs 14 residues from the cysteine to the phenylalanine. The DNA shown is the 42-base CDR3, in frame from base 1.